The 24 T cell receptor beta chains reported below all come from one sample, sequenced in a study of identical twins. TCRdb re-analysed the 5' RACE reads in MiXCR, keeping a single row per CDR3 protein. The table records approximately 530,000 distinct CDR3 sequences, around 24% of them present only once. The same sample was also studied in work on yellow fever vaccine responses in identical twins.

The sample consisted of CD4+ T cells sorted from blood. These receptors came from a woman aged 18-35 years in good health.

The chain joins TRBV11-2 to TRBJ2-6, with D unclear. With 4 bases removed from V and 4 bases from J, the gap between germline ends came to 17 bases. Germline CDR1 is SGHAT and CDR2 is FQNNGV. The CDR3 has 17 residues. The CDR3 DNA sequence: TGTGCCAGCAGCTACACCCTCCCGGGTCCCGGGGCCAACGTCCTGACTTTC. Translating it yields CASSYTLPGPGANVLTF.

The table lists this clonotype with many counts. This chain links TRBV7-8 with TRBJ2-3; D not certain. V was trimmed by 1 base and J by 4 bases, leaving 6 bases between them. CDR1 and CDR2 (germline): SGHVS, FQNEAQ. CDR3 length: 13 amino acids. The CDR3 DNA sequence: TGTGCCAGCAGCTTAGATCGATCAGATACGCAGTATTTT. It yields the protein CASSLDRSDTQYF.

V usage is TRBV28 and J usage is TRBJ2-3; D is undetermined. The V and J ends lost 6 bases and 2 bases respectively, with 21 bases between them. CDR3 length: 17 residues. Germline lookup yields CDR1 MDHEN and CDR2 SYDVKM. The DNA of the CDR3 is TGTGCCAGCAGGCCCACGCTCGGAGCAGGAAACACAGATACGCAGTATTTT. Residues: CASRPTLGAGNTDTQYF. The variable domain in full, with the rest retrieved from reference TRBV28 and TRBJ2-3, is DVKVTQSSRYLVKRTGEKVFLECVQDMDHENMFWYRQDPGLGLRLIYFSYDVKMKEKGDIPEGYSVSREKKERFSLILESASTNQTSMYLCASRPTLGAGNTDTQYFGPGTRLTVL.

V is TRBV7-8 and J is TRBJ2-7; D possibly corresponds to TRBD1 (6 bases). Germline lookup yields CDR1 SGHVS and CDR2 FQNEAQ. V shed 2 bases and J shed 0 bases, with 8 bases lying between them. The CDR3 has 14 residues. CDR3 DNA: TGTGCCAGCAGCTTAAACAGGGCCTCCTACGAGCAGTACGTC. This encodes CASSLNRASYEQYV.

In this sample, this clonotype turned up a few times. CDR3 protein: CSALERTSGRLYNEQFF. The CDR3, as DNA: TGCAGTGCTCTAGAGCGGACTAGCGGGAGGTTATACAATGAGCAGTTCTTC. This chain connects TRBV20-1 to TRBJ2-1; 14 bases are a match to TRBD2. This CDR3 has 17 amino acids. CDR1 and CDR2 from the germline V gene are DFQATT and SNEGSKA (reference sequence). V dropped 5 bases and J dropped 4; count of bases not matched to a gene: 10.

For this clonotype: One end of the junction varies from germline; a read error may be responsible. The J gene is TRBJ2-3, the V gene TRBV6-1; possibly TRBD1 for D (6 bases). CDR1 is MNHNS and CDR2 is SASEGT in the germline V gene. This CDR3 is built from 14 residues. In DNA, the CDR3 is TGTGCCAGCAGAGAAGGACAGCGCACAGATACGCAGTATTTT. It encodes CASREGQRTDTQYF.

V gene TRBV7-3 combines with J gene TRBJ2-1, with TRBD1 identical over 9 bases. This CDR3 has 15 amino acids. CDR1 SGHTA and CDR2 FQGTGA come from the germline V gene. With 4 bases clipped from V and 4 bases from J, the junction kept 5 bases outside the gene matches. The CDR3 spells CASSSGTGMYNEQFF. CDR3 nucleotide sequence: TGTGCCAGCAGCTCCGGGACAGGGATGTACAATGAGCAGTTCTTC.

V gene TRBV10-3 combines with J gene TRBJ2-5, with D unresolved. Trimming stripped 5 bases from V and 0 bases from J, with 10 bases between. The germline gives CDR1 ENHRY, CDR2 SYGVKD. The CDR3 consists of 14 residues. CDR3 region: CAISMTGNQETQYF. Here the CDR3 DNA reads TGTGCCATCAGTATGACTGGGAACCAAGAGACCCAGTACTTC.

This clonotype was detected only a few times. The chain carries TRBV12-3 or TRBV12-4 and TRBJ2-3; D perhaps matches TRBD2 (6 bases). This CDR3 region has 17 residues. The ends were cut back, 7 bases at V and 4 bases at J, with 24 bases in the middle. In DNA, the CDR3 is TGTGCCAGCACCCAACCCGGGACTTCTTGGATGTCAGATACGCAGTATTTT. This translates into CASTQPGTSWMSDTQYF.

V is TRBV9 and J is TRBJ2-1, with 10 bases lining up with TRBD1. The V segment lost 4 bases and the J segment 8 bases; nucleotides outside the gene matches: 9. Germline V gives CDR1 SGDLS, CDR2 YYNGEE. The CDR3 loop spans 15 amino acids. This CDR3 is CASSRDRGPRDEQFF. The CDR3 DNA follows: TGTGCCAGCAGCAGAGACAGGGGGCCTAGGGATGAGCAGTTCTTC.

V gene TRBV29-1 combines with J gene TRBJ2-1, with no clear D. Trimming pared 2 bases from V and 8 bases from J, leaving 22 bases between. Looked up from germline, CDR1 is SQVTM and CDR2 is ANQGSEA. The CDR3 runs 16 residues. The CDR3: CSVELVAAGYFDEQFF. The CDR3, as DNA: TGCAGCGTTGAACTCGTAGCAGCTGGGTACTTCGATGAGCAGTTCTTC.

The gene calls are TRBV14 and TRBJ2-7; D not certain. The CDR3 spans 14 residues. Trimming took off 1 base at V and 0 bases at J, with 7 bases between the two ends. Germline V gene lookup returns CDR1 SGHDN and CDR2 FVKESK. This CDR3 reads CASSQGQPSYEQYF. CDR3 in DNA: TGTGCCAGCAGCCAAGGGCAGCCCTCCTACGAGCAGTACTTC.

The chain combines TRBV6-1 with TRBJ2-3, with D hard to call. This CDR3 spans 14 amino acids. Trimming took off 5 bases at V and 4 bases at J, with 13 bases between the two ends. The germline CDR1 and CDR2 sequences are MNHNS and SASEGT. CDR3 loop: CASSTESVADTQYF. The CDR3, as DNA: TGTGCCAGCAGTACAGAGAGCGTCGCAGATACGCAGTATTTT.

Only a few counts were recorded for this clonotype. This chain joins TRBV20-1 and TRBJ2-3; D ambiguous. V dropped 3 bases and J dropped 1 base, with 14 bases sitting between them. Germline V gene lookup returns CDR1 DFQATT and CDR2 SNEGSKA (reference sequence). The CDR3 is made up of 15 amino acids. CDR3: CSASRLGRGTDTQYF. In DNA form, the CDR3 reads TGCAGTGCTAGTCGTCTTGGAAGGGGCACAGATACGCAGTATTTT.

V is TRBV3-1 and J is TRBJ2-3; the D gene is possibly TRBD1 (6 bases). The CDR3 runs 15 residues. The germline V and J ends were trimmed by 4 bases and 8 bases, with 19 bases remaining between them. Germline-derived CDR1 and CDR2 are LGHDT and YNNKEL (reference sequence). The DNA for the CDR3 is TGTGCCAGCAGCCGGAATCCTACAGGGTTTGGTACGCAGTATTTT. It specifies CASSRNPTGFGTQYF.

This clonotype was picked up a small number of times. The rearrangement links TRBV15 to TRBJ2-3, with D perhaps assigned TRBD1 or TRBD2 (5 bases each). Per germline, CDR1 LNHNV and CDR2 YYDKDF (reference sequence). Trimming pared 8 bases from V and 3 bases from J, leaving 15 bases between. The CDR3 extends over 14 amino acids. The CDR3, as DNA: TGTGCCACCCGACCCCTGGGGGTGACAGATACGCAGTATTTT. Its translation: CATRPLGVTDTQYF. Filled out from reference TRBV15 and TRBJ2-3, the complete variable domain reads DAMVIQNPRYQVTQFGKPVTLSCSQTLNHNVMYWYQQKSSQAPKLLFHYYDKDFNNEADTPDNFQSRRPNTSFCFLDIRSPGLGDTAMYLCATRPLGVTDTQYFGPGTRLTVL.

This clonotype was picked up a small number of times. The DNA of the CDR3 is TGTGCCAGCAGTGAATTGGGCAGAGAAGCTTTCTTT. Protein: CASSELGREAFF. J is TRBJ1-1 and V is TRBV25-1; D is unclear. Germline V gives CDR1 MGHDK, CDR2 SYGVNS. Trimming cost V 1 base and J 8 bases, with 8 bases left between them. CDR3 size: 12 residues.

This chain joins TRBV28 and TRBJ1-5, with D maybe TRBD1 (6 bases). Germline CDR1 is MDHEN and CDR2 is SYDVKM. The V end was cut by 6 bases, the J end by 8 bases, with 14 bases between. This CDR3 comprises 13 residues. CDR3 in DNA: TGTGCCAGCAGAGGGACATCTGCGGAGCCCCAGCATTTT. This gives the protein CASRGTSAEPQHF.

The V gene is TRBV24-1, the J gene TRBJ2-2, with 8 bases matching TRBD1. CDR1 is KGHDR, CDR2 SFDVKD, per germline. V lost 5 bases, J lost 2 bases, and 9 bases stayed unmatched. This CDR3 is built from 17 residues. This CDR3 is CATSAARGRRNTGELFF. CDR3 coding DNA: TGTGCCACCAGTGCTGCCAGGGGGCGAAGAAACACCGGGGAGCTGTTTTTT.

This chain links TRBV5-5 with TRBJ2-1; 8 positions match TRBD2. The CDR3 is made up of 16 amino acids. With V trimmed by 3 bases and J by 7 bases, 12 bases remained unmatched. The germline V gene has CDR1 SGHKS and CDR2 YYEKEE (reference sequence). The CDR3, as DNA: TGTGCCAGCAGCTACGGACTAGCAGAATCGTTGAATGAGCAGTTCTTC. This encodes CASSYGLAESLNEQFF.

Only a few counts were recorded for this clonotype. The chain has TRBV6-5 and TRBJ1-6, with 7 bases lining up with TRBD1. The CDR3 contains 13 residues. Germline V gives CDR1 MNHEY, CDR2 SVGAGI. V lost 6 bases to trimming and J lost 8 bases; unmatched junction nucleotides: 4. For the CDR3, the DNA is TGTGCCAGCAGATACGACAGGGATTCACCCCTCCACTTT. The encoded protein is CASRYDRDSPLHF.

V and J are TRBV2 and TRBJ1-2; TRBD1 is a possible D gene (6 bases). From germline, CDR1 is SNHLY and CDR2 FYNNEI. The CDR3 is made up of 13 amino acids. The V and J ends lost 6 bases and 4 bases respectively, with 12 bases between them. The DNA of the CDR3 is TGTGCCAGCAGAAAGACAGGATTCTATGGCTACACCTTC. As protein: CASRKTGFYGYTF.

This clonotype was counted at least ten times. The rearrangement joins TRBV12-3 or TRBV12-4 to TRBJ2-7, with 8 bases aligning to TRBD2. V lost 2 bases and J lost 2; bases outside the gene matches: 2. The CDR3 totals 14 residues. Here the CDR3 reads CASSLREGPYEQYF. The CDR3 region has the DNA TGTGCCAGCAGTTTACGGGAGGGACCCTACGAGCAGTACTTC.

The CDR3 sequence: CASSSPRLAVMEQFF. CDR3 nucleotide sequence: TGTGCCAGCAGTTCCCCGCGACTAGCGGTCATGGAGCAGTTCTTC. The rearrangement uses TRBV27 and TRBJ2-1; TRBD2 aligns across 9 bases. CDR1 is MNHEY, CDR2 SMNVEV, per germline (reference sequence). The CDR3 is 15 amino acids. Trimming cost V 4 bases and J 10 bases; bases outside gene matches: 11.